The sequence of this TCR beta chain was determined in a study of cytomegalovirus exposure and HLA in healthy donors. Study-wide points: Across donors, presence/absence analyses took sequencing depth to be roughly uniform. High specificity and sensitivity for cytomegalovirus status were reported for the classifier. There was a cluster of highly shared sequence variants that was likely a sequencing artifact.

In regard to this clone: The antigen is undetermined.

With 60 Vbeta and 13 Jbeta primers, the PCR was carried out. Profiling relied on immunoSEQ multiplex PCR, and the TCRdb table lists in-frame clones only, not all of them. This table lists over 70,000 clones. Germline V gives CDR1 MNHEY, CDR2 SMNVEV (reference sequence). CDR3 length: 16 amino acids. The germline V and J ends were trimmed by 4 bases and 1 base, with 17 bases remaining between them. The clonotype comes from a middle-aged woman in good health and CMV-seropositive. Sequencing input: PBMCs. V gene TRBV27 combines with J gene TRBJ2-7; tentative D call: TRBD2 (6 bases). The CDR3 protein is CASSSLSGSQSYEQYF. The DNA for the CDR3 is TGTGCCAGCAGTTCCCTAAGCGGGTCCCAGTCCTACGAGCAGTACTTC.